The 30 T cell receptor beta chains in this list originate from one sample, sequenced in a study of human thymus T cells. Corrective cardiac operations yielded the resected thymus tissue. Repertoires were generated with immunoSEQ multiplex PCR, while TCRdb's copy carries only in-frame clones and drops some. The data show fewer than 85,000 clones, with over 85% seen just once and under 0.04% held by the top ten. The material sequenced was thymus tissue. These TCRs come from a girl younger than two with a congenital heart defect but otherwise immunologically healthy.

V is TRBV19 and J is TRBJ2-2; D gene uncertain. Germline CDR1 and CDR2: LNHDA and SQIVND (reference sequence). The ends were cut back, 10 bases at V and 1 base at J, with 16 bases in the middle. The CDR3 sequence is 15 residues long. CDR3 coding DNA: TGTGCCACGTCGCCGGACCTCCGGAACACCGGGGAGCTGTTTTTT. Its protein is CATSPDLRNTGELFF. Based on the CDR3 plus reference TRBV19 and TRBJ2-2, the full variable domain is DGGITQSPKYLFRKEGQNVTLSCEQNLNHDAMYWYRQDPGQGLRLIYYSQIVNDFQKGDIAEGYSVSREKKESFPLTVTSAQKNPTAFYLCATSPDLRNTGELFFGEGSRLTVL.

The rearrangement links TRBV6-1 to TRBJ1-1; D gene uncertain. CDR1 is MNHNS, CDR2 SASEGT, per germline. Between the trimmed V and J ends, which lost 2 bases and 3 bases, there was a span of 1 base. This CDR3 is built from 11 residues. The CDR3 DNA sequence: TGTGCCAGCAGTGAACACACTGAAGCTTTCTTT. Amino acids: CASSEHTEAFF.

The chain joins TRBV4-3 to TRBJ2-5; a possible D gene is TRBD1 (7 bases). The CDR3 spans 14 residues. Between the trimmed V and J ends, which lost 4 bases and 4 bases, there was a span of 13 bases. Germline lookup yields CDR1 LGHNA and CDR2 YSLEER. The CDR3 here is CASSPRQGGETQYF. For the CDR3, the DNA is TGCGCCAGCAGCCCAAGACAGGGAGGAGAGACCCAGTACTTC.

The gene calls are TRBV6-1 and TRBJ1-1, with 7 bases matching TRBD1. The germline V gene encodes CDR1 MNHNS and CDR2 SASEGT. CDR3 length: 17 amino acids. Germline trimming cut 2 bases from V and 4 bases from J; bases unmatched to any gene: 13. CDR3 residues: CASSESGQEVGGTEAFF. The CDR3 bases are TGTGCCAGCAGTGAATCCGGACAGGAGGTTGGGGGCACTGAAGCTTTCTTT.

The chain is built from TRBV27 and TRBJ2-1, with 8 nucleotides matching TRBD2. V dropped 5 bases and J dropped 7; count of bases not matched to a gene: 7. Germline V CDR1 and CDR2: MNHEY, SMNVEV (reference sequence). This CDR3 contains 14 residues. The CDR3 nucleotides read TGTGCCAGCAGTGGGAAGCGGGAGAGGAATGAGCAGTTCTTC. Its translation is CASSGKRERNEQFF.

The V and J genes are TRBV5-5 and TRBJ1-2, with D possibly TRBD1 on 5 matching bases. Trimming removed 4 bases from V and 7 bases from J, with 20 bases in between. CDR3 length: 15 residues. Germline CDR1 SGHKS, CDR2 YYEKEE (reference sequence). CDR3 protein: CASSPLGEGMSGYTF. The CDR3 DNA reads TGTGCCAGCAGCCCCCTGGGGGAGGGAATGTCTGGCTACACCTTC.

The V and J genes are TRBV6-1 and TRBJ2-1, with 10 bases matching TRBD2. The CDR3 loop spans 17 amino acids. The V gene end was trimmed by 0 bases and the J gene end by 6 bases; junction bases not matched to a gene: 8. The germline V gene encodes CDR1 MNHNS and CDR2 SASEGT. CDR3 sequence reads: CASSEASWTSGINEQFF. CDR3 nucleotide sequence: TGTGCCAGCAGTGAAGCATCCTGGACTAGCGGAATCAATGAGCAGTTCTTC.

The chain combines TRBV5-6 with TRBJ2-7; no definite D call. CDR1 and CDR2 from the germline V gene are SGHDT and YYEEEE. The CDR3 runs 14 residues. With 2 bases removed from V and 2 bases from J, the gap between germline ends came to 11 bases. The CDR3 is CASSFSGSTYEQYF. CDR3 DNA: TGTGCCAGCAGCTTTTCAGGCTCAACCTACGAGCAGTACTTC.

The chain has TRBV4-1 and TRBJ2-5; perhaps TRBD2 as D (5 bases). In germline, CDR1 is MGHRA, CDR2 YSYEKL. This CDR3 spans 15 amino acids. V was cut by 3 bases and J by 1 base, with 12 bases left in between. DNA of the CDR3: TGCGCCAGCAGCCACCCAGGAGGACTCCAAGAGACCCAGTACTTC. It yields the protein CASSHPGGLQETQYF.

This chain links TRBV7-9 with TRBJ2-3, with 7 bases lining up with TRBD2. Trimming removed 5 bases from V and 1 base from J; junction bases left unmatched: 12. The CDR3 consists of 17 residues. Germline assignment: CDR1 SEHNR and CDR2 FQNEAQ (reference sequence). CDR3 amino acids: CASSHRGVAGCTDTQYF. As DNA, the CDR3 is TGTGCCAGCAGCCACAGAGGGGTAGCGGGTTGCACAGATACGCAGTATTTT.

On this clone itself: The junction shows a germline mismatch at one end, possibly a read error. The V call is TRBV7-9, the J call TRBJ2-1; 11 nucleotides align to TRBD2. From germline, CDR1 is SEHNR and CDR2 FQNEAQ (reference sequence). The length of the CDR3 is 14 residues. The CDR3 nucleotides read TGTGCCAGCAGCTCCCGGACTAGCGGGTTTAGTAGGGTCTTC. It encodes CASSSRTSGFSRVF. Drawing the rest from reference TRBV7-9 and TRBJ2-1, the complete variable domain is DTGVSQNPRHKITKRGQNVTFRCDPISEHNRLYWYRQTLGQGPEFLTYFQNEAQLEKSRLLSDRFSAERPKGSFSTLEIQRTEQGDSAMYLCASSSRTSGFSRVFGPGTRLTVL.

The chain is built from TRBV25-1 and TRBJ1-4; D remains unclear. The V end lost 11 bases, the J end lost 1 base, and 8 bases lay between the germline ends. Per the germline V gene, CDR1 is MGHDK and CDR2 is SYGVNS. This CDR3 spans 12 amino acids. CDR3 in amino acids: CAARGTNEKLFF. Here the CDR3 DNA reads TGTGCCGCAAGAGGAACTAATGAAAAACTGTTTTTT.

The chain recombines TRBV27 with TRBJ1-6; 7 positions agree with TRBD1. The junction had 16 bases not matched to a gene; V was cut back by 5 bases and J by 3 bases. The CDR3 is 19 residues long. CDR1 and CDR2 (germline): MNHEY, SMNVEV (reference sequence). The CDR3 region has the DNA TGTGCCAGCAGTCCTCTCAACCCGCAGGGGGAAGACTATAATTCACCCCTCCACTTT. Amino acid sequence: CASSPLNPQGEDYNSPLHF.

The chain recombines TRBV15 with TRBJ2-5, with D possibly being TRBD2 (5 bases). The germline V gene has CDR1 LNHNV and CDR2 YYDKDF (reference sequence). The CDR3 totals 18 residues. Trimming cost V 1 base and J 1 base, with 19 bases left between them. CDR3 protein: CATSRAGVRVPAQETQYF. CDR3 bases: TGTGCCACCAGCAGAGCCGGGGTACGGGTTCCTGCCCAAGAGACCCAGTACTTC.

The chain couples TRBV25-1 to TRBJ2-5; no definite D call. Trimming left V 1 base short and J 1 base short, with 10 bases between. The germline V gene has CDR1 MGHDK and CDR2 SYGVNS. The CDR3 length is 15 residues. CDR3 amino acids: CASSESPDGQETQYF. CDR3 DNA sequence: TGTGCCAGCAGTGAATCTCCGGACGGCCAAGAGACCCAGTACTTC.

The V gene is TRBV5-6, the J gene TRBJ1-2, with 9 bases matching TRBD1. CDR1 is SGHDT, CDR2 YYEEEE, per germline. The length of the CDR3 is 19 residues. The junction had 17 bases not matched to a gene; V was cut back by 1 base and J by 4 bases. The CDR3: CASSLKDRGPPDLRYGYTF. The CDR3 DNA is TGTGCCAGCAGCTTGAAGGACAGGGGCCCCCCCGACCTACGCTATGGCTACACCTTC.

The chain carries TRBV6-1 and TRBJ2-7; 7 nucleotides align to TRBD2. The CDR3 is 15 residues long. The V and J ends lost 6 bases and 1 base, in that order; junction bases with no gene match: 9. Per germline, CDR1 MNHNS and CDR2 SASEGT. The CDR3 reads CASSPTAGPSYEQYF. The CDR3 region has the DNA TGTGCCAGCAGCCCTACAGCGGGACCGTCCTACGAGCAGTACTTC.

This sequence joins TRBV15 and TRBJ1-1, with D perhaps TRBD1 (5 bases). The germline CDR1 and CDR2 sequences are LNHNV and YYDKDF (reference sequence). The CDR3 runs 19 residues. Trimming left V 1 base short and J 3 bases short, with 24 bases between. The CDR3 loop is CATSRVQKFQAQGDTEAFF. CDR3 in DNA: TGTGCCACCAGCAGAGTCCAAAAATTCCAGGCGCAGGGTGACACTGAAGCTTTCTTT.

This chain links TRBV4-1 with TRBJ2-7; 7 positions agree with TRBD2. With V trimmed by 4 bases and J by 4 bases, 13 bases remained unmatched. CDR3 length: 16 amino acids. In germline, CDR1 is MGHRA, CDR2 YSYEKL. This CDR3 is CASSPPPAGEPYEQYF. CDR3 nucleotides: TGCGCCAGCAGCCCCCCCCCGGCGGGAGAACCTTACGAGCAGTACTTC.

This chain links TRBV6-5 with TRBJ1-2; D uncertain. V shed 6 bases and J shed 5 bases, with 4 bases lying between them. The CDR3 sequence is 10 residues long. Germline assignment: CDR1 MNHEY and CDR2 SVGAGI. The CDR3 loop is CASRTYGYTF. The CDR3 DNA follows: TGTGCCAGCAGAACTTATGGCTACACCTTC.

The CDR3 nucleotides are TGTGCCAGCAGCCCGCTGACAGGGAGGGACACTGAAGCTTTCTTT. Residues: CASSPLTGRDTEAFF. This chain links TRBV7-6 with TRBJ1-1; 7 bases are shared with TRBD1. CDR3 length equals 15 residues. Germline V gene lookup returns CDR1 SGHVS and CDR2 FNYEAQ. With V trimmed by 5 bases and J by 3 bases, 9 bases remained unmatched.

The chain combines TRBV7-9 with TRBJ2-7; D unclear. Germline loops: CDR1 SEHNR, CDR2 FQNEAQ (reference sequence). The V gene lost 5 bases and the J gene lost 5 bases, with 16 bases spanning the gap. The length of the CDR3 is 14 residues. CDR3 protein: CASSQEGFSNEQYF. The CDR3 DNA follows: TGTGCCAGCAGCCAAGAAGGGTTTAGTAACGAGCAGTACTTC.

The CDR3 sequence is CASSPILGSWEQYF. CDR3 nucleotide sequence: TGTGCCAGCAGCCCAATACTGGGGTCATGGGAGCAGTACTTC. This chain uses TRBV11-2 with TRBJ2-7; D unresolved. The CDR3 sequence is 14 residues long. V lost 5 bases to trimming and J lost 7 bases, with 18 bases between them. The germline CDR1 and CDR2 sequences are SGHAT and FQNNGV.

The CDR3 bases are TGTGCCAGCAGCTTGGGGGGTTTGAATCGGCCCAACCACCTCTATGGCTACACCTTC. Protein: CASSLGGLNRPNHLYGYTF. The V gene is TRBV7-9, the J gene TRBJ1-2; tentatively, D is TRBD1 (5 bases). Germline lookup yields CDR1 SEHNR and CDR2 FQNEAQ (reference sequence). The CDR3 extends over 19 amino acids. V gave up 3 bases and J gave up 4 bases, with 27 bases separating them.

The chain carries TRBV7-3 and TRBJ2-1; 10 positions match TRBD2. J was trimmed by 10 bases and V by 2 bases; bases with no gene match: 8. The CDR3 length is 15 residues. Per the germline V gene, CDR1 is SGHTA and CDR2 is FQGTGA. CDR3 protein: CASSLWLAGVGEQFF. CDR3 coding DNA: TGTGCCAGCAGCTTATGGCTAGCGGGAGTGGGGGAGCAGTTCTTC.

The V call is TRBV11-2, the J call TRBJ2-7; 8 nucleotides line up with TRBD1. Germline loops: CDR1 SGHAT, CDR2 FQNNGV. The CDR3 length is 15 residues. V was clipped by 5 bases and J by 3 bases; unmatched bases: 9. CDR3 sequence reads: CASSDRGQKLYEQYF. The CDR3 DNA reads as TGTGCCAGCAGCGACAGGGGCCAGAAACTCTACGAGCAGTACTTC.

V usage is TRBV28 and J usage is TRBJ2-3; D is uncertain. CDR3 size: 16 residues. Per germline, CDR1 MDHEN and CDR2 SYDVKM. V lost 5 bases and J 2 bases, leaving 17 bases between the germline ends. The CDR3 region is CASSHQPPPDTDTQYF. As DNA, the CDR3 is TGTGCCAGCAGTCACCAACCCCCCCCGGACACAGATACGCAGTATTTT.

J is TRBJ2-3 and V is TRBV28; either TRBD1 or TRBD2 may supply D (6 bases each). The CDR3 totals 17 residues. Per germline, CDR1 MDHEN and CDR2 SYDVKM. V was cut by 6 bases and J by 1 base, with 20 bases left in between. As DNA, the CDR3 is TGTGCCAGCAGGTTTAGGAGGGGGAGGAGGGGCACAGATACGCAGTATTTT. Its translation is CASRFRRGRRGTDTQYF.

J is TRBJ2-7 and V is TRBV5-1; TRBD2 matches 10 bases. Germline CDR1 is SGHRS and CDR2 is YFSETQ. With 3 bases clipped from V and 6 bases from J, the junction kept 21 bases outside the gene matches. The CDR3 consists of 19 residues. The CDR3 bases are TGCGCCAGCAGCTACCCTTACCTCGTAGCGGGAGGTCCCAAGGGCGAGCAGTACTTC. Translating gives CASSYPYLVAGGPKGEQYF.

The genes are TRBV7-8 and TRBJ2-7, with D possibly matching TRBD2 (6 bases). Trimming shortened V by 1 base and J by 6 bases, and 19 bases separated the two germline ends. Germline CDR1 and CDR2: SGHVS and FQNEAQ. This CDR3 comprises 16 residues. The CDR3 protein is CASSLGGGGGEGEQYF. In DNA, the CDR3 is TGTGCCAGCAGCTTAGGGGGTGGGGGAGGAGAAGGCGAGCAGTACTTC.